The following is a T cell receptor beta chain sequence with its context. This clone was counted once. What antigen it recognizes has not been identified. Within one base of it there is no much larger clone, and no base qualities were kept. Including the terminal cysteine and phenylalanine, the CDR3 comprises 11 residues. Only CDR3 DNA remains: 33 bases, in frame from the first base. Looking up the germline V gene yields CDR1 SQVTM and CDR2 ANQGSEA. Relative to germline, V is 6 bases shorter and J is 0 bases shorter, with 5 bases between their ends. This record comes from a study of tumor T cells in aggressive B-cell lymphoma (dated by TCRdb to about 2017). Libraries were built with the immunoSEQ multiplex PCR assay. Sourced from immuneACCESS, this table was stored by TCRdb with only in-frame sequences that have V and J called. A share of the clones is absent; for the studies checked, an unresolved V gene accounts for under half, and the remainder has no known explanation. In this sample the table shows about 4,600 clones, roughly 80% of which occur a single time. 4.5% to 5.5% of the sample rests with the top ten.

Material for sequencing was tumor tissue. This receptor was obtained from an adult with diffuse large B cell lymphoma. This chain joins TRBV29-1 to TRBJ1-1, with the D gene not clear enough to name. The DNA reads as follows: TGCAGCGTCAGAATGAACACTGAAGCTTTCTTT. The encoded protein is CSVRMNTEAFF.